Listed below are T cell receptor beta chains from one sample, sequenced in a study of identifying expanded T cells in peripheral blood. Method: immunoSEQ multiplex PCR; TCRdb's copy keeps in-frame clones and lacks some. The top ten hold 3.3% of the sample, which has 120,000 or so clones, approximately 88% seen once. Sequencing was carried out using blood. These receptors were obtained from a person between 18 and 75 years old in good health. CDR3s include the opening cysteine and the closing phenylalanine or tryptophan. The D gene is left open where the match is weak. Clone size is not always given. Where it is, it says once, few, many or a class for expanded clones.

V gene: TRBV9; D gene: NA; J gene: TRBJ2-3; clone size: NA; CDR3 protein: CASSGRRGGADTQYF; CDR3 DNA: TGTGCCAGCAGCGGACGCAGGGGGGGAGCAGATACGCAGTATTTT
V gene: TRBV5-1; D gene: NA; J gene: TRBJ1-5; clone size: NA; CDR3 protein: CASTLLSLGHPSNQPQHF; CDR3 DNA: TGCGCCAGCACCCTTCTAAGTCTCGGACATCCTAGCAATCAGCCCCAGCATTTT
V gene: TRBV5-6; D gene: NA; J gene: TRBJ2-1; clone size: NA; CDR3 protein: CASSLANEQFF; CDR3 DNA: TGTGCCAGCAGCTTGGCAAATGAGCAGTTCTTC
V gene: TRBV6-5; D gene: NA; J gene: TRBJ1-1; clone size: NA; CDR3 protein: CASSYSPQGNTEAFF; CDR3 DNA: TGTGCCAGCAGTTACTCTCCACAGGGGAACACTGAAGCTTTCTTT
V gene: TRBV2; D gene: NA; J gene: TRBJ1-4; clone size: NA; CDR3 protein: CASSVAEKLFF; CDR3 DNA: TGTGCCAGCAGTGTAGCAGAAAAACTGTTTTTT
V gene: TRBV19; D gene: NA; J gene: TRBJ1-4; clone size: NA; CDR3 protein: CASSSRVGKLFF; CDR3 DNA: TGTGCCAGTAGTTCACGGGTGGGAAAACTGTTTTTT
V gene: TRBV5-1; D gene: TRBD1; J gene: TRBJ2-5; clone size: NA; CDR3 protein: CASTFRGGAETQYF; CDR3 DNA: TGCGCCAGTACGTTTCGAGGGGGCGCCGAGACCCAGTACTTC
V gene: TRBV20-1; D gene: NA; J gene: TRBJ1-1; clone size: NA; CDR3 protein: CSGGSETEAFF; CDR3 DNA: TGCAGTGGAGGATCGGAGACTGAAGCTTTCTTT
V gene: TRBV19; D gene: TRBD1; J gene: TRBJ1-2; clone size: NA; CDR3 protein: CASSSGTAYGYTF; CDR3 DNA: TGTGCCAGTAGTTCCGGGACAGCCTATGGCTACACCTTC
V gene: TRBV19; D gene: NA; J gene: TRBJ2-6; clone size: NA; CDR3 protein: CASRVRQSGANVLTF; CDR3 DNA: TGTGCCAGTAGGGTCAGACAGTCTGGGGCCAACGTCCTGACTTTC
V gene: TRBV7-2; D gene: NA; J gene: TRBJ1-4; clone size: NA; CDR3 protein: CASSSRGRAGNEKLFF; CDR3 DNA: TGTGCCAGCAGCTCCCGCGGGAGGGCAGGAAATGAAAAACTGTTTTTT
V gene: TRBV19; D gene: NA; J gene: TRBJ1-6; clone size: NA; CDR3 protein: CASSIAGPGQRSDRNSPLHF; CDR3 DNA: TGTGCCAGTAGTATCGCAGGCCCGGGCCAGAGATCGGACCGTAATTCACCCCTCCACTTT
V gene: TRBV7-9; D gene: NA; J gene: TRBJ2-7; clone size: NA; CDR3 protein: CASSLSPFEQYF; CDR3 DNA: TGTGCCAGCAGCTTAAGCCCGTTCGAGCAGTACTTC
V gene: TRBV13; D gene: TRBD2; J gene: TRBJ2-3; clone size: NA; CDR3 protein: CASSSGVAGGTTDTQYF; CDR3 DNA: TGTGCCAGCAGCTCGGGGGTAGCGGGGGGCACCACAGATACGCAGTATTTT
V gene: TRBV7-8; D gene: NA; J gene: TRBJ1-5; clone size: once; CDR3 protein: CASSFGSQPQHF; CDR3 DNA: TGTGCCAGCAGCTTCGGAAGTCAGCCCCAGCATTTT
V gene: TRBV19; D gene: TRBD1; J gene: TRBJ1-2; clone size: NA; CDR3 protein: CASSNLFDREKSYGYTF; CDR3 DNA: TGTGCCAGTAGTAATTTGTTCGACAGGGAGAAGTCCTATGGCTACACCTTC
V gene: TRBV5-4; D gene: TRBD2; J gene: TRBJ2-2; clone size: once; CDR3 protein: CASSSLGGTGELFF; CDR3 DNA: TGTGCCAGCAGCTCTCTGGGGGGGACCGGGGAGCTGTTTTTT
V gene: TRBV6-1; D gene: NA; J gene: TRBJ2-1; clone size: NA; CDR3 protein: CASSEERGALSEQFF; CDR3 DNA: TGTGCCAGCAGTGAAGAGAGGGGGGCTTTGAGTGAGCAGTTCTTC
V gene: TRBV11-2; D gene: NA; J gene: TRBJ2-1; clone size: NA; CDR3 protein: CASSFLQGNNEQFF; CDR3 DNA: TGTGCCAGCAGCTTCCTACAGGGCAACAATGAGCAGTTCTTC
V gene: TRBV7-9; D gene: NA; J gene: TRBJ1-1; clone size: NA; CDR3 protein: CASEVNTEAFF; CDR3 DNA: TGTGCCAGCGAGGTAAACACTGAAGCTTTCTTT
V gene: TRBV15; D gene: NA; J gene: TRBJ2-5; clone size: few; CDR3 protein: CATSREQGVWETQYF; CDR3 DNA: TGTGCCACCAGCAGAGAACAGGGAGTATGGGAGACCCAGTACTTC
V gene: TRBV9; D gene: TRBD1; J gene: TRBJ1-1; clone size: NA; CDR3 protein: CASSVGGQSGAEAFF; CDR3 DNA: TGTGCCAGCAGCGTGGGGGGACAGTCAGGCGCTGAAGCTTTCTTT
V gene: TRBV7-2; D gene: TRBD2; J gene: TRBJ2-7; clone size: few; CDR3 protein: CASSFKRGYSYEQYF; CDR3 DNA: TGTGCCAGCAGCTTCAAGCGGGGGTACTCCTACGAGCAGTACTTC
V gene: TRBV6-1; D gene: NA; J gene: TRBJ2-2; clone size: NA; CDR3 protein: CATPLYAGGELFF; CDR3 DNA: TGTGCGACACCCCTATATGCGGGGGGGGAGCTGTTTTTT
V gene: TRBV27; D gene: NA; J gene: TRBJ2-7; clone size: NA; CDR3 protein: CASSFRVGPSYEQYF; CDR3 DNA: TGTGCCAGCAGTTTCCGCGTCGGACCATCCTACGAGCAGTACTTC
V gene: TRBV9; D gene: NA; J gene: TRBJ1-3; clone size: NA; CDR3 protein: CASSPEQFSGNTIYF; CDR3 DNA: TGTGCCAGCAGCCCCGAGCAGTTCTCTGGAAACACCATATATTTT
V gene: TRBV18; D gene: NA; J gene: TRBJ2-5; clone size: NA; CDR3 protein: CASSPGSGETQYF; CDR3 DNA: TGTGCCAGCTCACCGGGCTCAGGGGAGACCCAGTACTTC
V gene: TRBV5-6; D gene: NA; J gene: TRBJ1-2; clone size: NA; CDR3 protein: CASSRIDRRDYGYTF; CDR3 DNA: TGTGCCAGCAGCCGGATAGACAGGAGAGATTATGGCTACACCTTC
V gene: TRBV28; D gene: NA; J gene: TRBJ1-1; clone size: NA; CDR3 protein: CASSSTTPKAFF; CDR3 DNA: TGTGCCAGCAGTTCAACGACACCTAAAGCTTTCTTT
V gene: TRBV19; D gene: NA; J gene: TRBJ2-3; clone size: NA; CDR3 protein: CASSIGGAGDADTQYF; CDR3 DNA: TGTGCCAGTAGTATAGGGGGGGCAGGGGACGCAGATACGCAGTATTTT
V gene: TRBV4-3; D gene: NA; J gene: TRBJ1-1; clone size: NA; CDR3 protein: CASSQGQWASEAFF; CDR3 DNA: TGCGCCAGCAGCCAAGGACAATGGGCTTCTGAAGCTTTCTTT
V gene: TRBV7-9; D gene: TRBD1; J gene: TRBJ1-5; clone size: NA; CDR3 protein: CASSSNRGKNQPQHF; CDR3 DNA: TGTGCCAGCAGCAGCAACAGGGGGAAAAATCAGCCCCAGCATTTT
V gene: TRBV5-1; D gene: TRBD1; J gene: TRBJ2-1; clone size: NA; CDR3 protein: CASSLQGANEQFF; CDR3 DNA: TGCGCCAGCAGCTTACAGGGGGCGAATGAGCAGTTCTTC
V gene: TRBV4-1; D gene: NA; J gene: TRBJ2-2; clone size: once; CDR3 protein: CASSPRVDPGGELFF; CDR3 DNA: TGCGCCAGCAGCCCGAGGGTTGATCCCGGGGGGGAGCTGTTTTTT
V gene: TRBV15; D gene: NA; J gene: TRBJ2-3; clone size: NA; CDR3 protein: CATSLLPAGNTDTQYF; CDR3 DNA: TGTGCCACCAGCCTCCTCCCAGCCGGGAACACAGATACGCAGTATTTT
V gene: TRBV6-1; D gene: NA; J gene: TRBJ2-2; clone size: NA; CDR3 protein: CASSELQGASGELFF; CDR3 DNA: TGTGCCAGCAGTGAACTACAGGGTGCGTCCGGGGAGCTGTTTTTT
V gene: TRBV7-9; D gene: NA; J gene: TRBJ2-7; clone size: NA; CDR3 protein: CASSKGSGFSYEQYF; CDR3 DNA: TGTGCCAGCAGCAAAGGTAGCGGATTCTCCTACGAGCAGTACTTC
V gene: TRBV7-2; D gene: TRBD1; J gene: TRBJ2-5; clone size: NA; CDR3 protein: CASSATGVRETQYF; CDR3 DNA: TGTGCCAGCAGCGCAACAGGGGTCCGAGAGACCCAGTACTTC
V gene: TRBV19; D gene: TRBD2; J gene: TRBJ2-2; clone size: NA; CDR3 protein: CAGRLAASTGELFF; CDR3 DNA: TGTGCCGGTAGACTAGCGGCGAGCACCGGGGAGCTGTTTTTT
V gene: TRBV30; D gene: TRBD1; J gene: TRBJ1-1; clone size: NA; CDR3 protein: CAWSRQGRGRNTEAFF; CDR3 DNA: TGTGCCTGGTCTCGACAGGGGAGAGGGAGGAACACTGAAGCTTTCTTT
V gene: TRBV9; D gene: NA; J gene: TRBJ1-1; clone size: NA; CDR3 protein: CASSVNPMGNTEAFF; CDR3 DNA: TGTGCCAGCAGCGTTAACCCCATGGGGAACACTGAAGCTTTCTTT
V gene: TRBV6-5; D gene: NA; J gene: TRBJ1-1; clone size: few; CDR3 protein: CASRQEGRMNTEAFF; CDR3 DNA: TGTGCCAGCAGGCAGGAGGGACGGATGAACACTGAAGCTTTCTTT
V gene: TRBV13; D gene: TRBD1; J gene: TRBJ2-7; clone size: NA; CDR3 protein: CASSLGRTGEQYF; CDR3 DNA: TGTGCCAGCAGCTTAGGCCGGACAGGCGAGCAGTACTTC
V gene: TRBV14; D gene: NA; J gene: TRBJ1-3; clone size: NA; CDR3 protein: CASSQGKVSGNTIYF; CDR3 DNA: TGTGCCAGCAGCCAAGGGAAGGTTTCTGGAAACACCATATATTTT
V gene: TRBV9; D gene: TRBD1; J gene: TRBJ1-2; clone size: NA; CDR3 protein: CASTRGTVTNYGYTF; CDR3 DNA: TGTGCCAGCACCCGCGGGACAGTAACTAACTATGGCTACACCTTC
V gene: TRBV7-9; D gene: NA; J gene: TRBJ1-6; clone size: NA; CDR3 protein: CASSVGGSPLHF; CDR3 DNA: TGTGCCAGCAGCGTCGGGGGGTCACCCCTCCACTTT
V gene: TRBV10-3; D gene: TRBD1; J gene: TRBJ1-5; clone size: NA; CDR3 protein: CAICQGGGNQPQHF; CDR3 DNA: TGTGCCATCTGCCAGGGGGGAGGCAATCAGCCCCAGCATTTT
V gene: TRBV2; D gene: TRBD1; J gene: TRBJ1-2; clone size: NA; CDR3 protein: CASSEAGGTGGYTF; CDR3 DNA: TGTGCCAGCAGTGAAGCGGGAGGGACAGGGGGCTACACCTTC
V gene: TRBV4-1; D gene: NA; J gene: TRBJ1-2; clone size: NA; CDR3 protein: CVSSSWVESYGYTF; CDR3 DNA: TGCGTCAGCAGCTCTTGGGTAGAAAGCTATGGCTACACCTTC
V gene: TRBV6-6; D gene: NA; J gene: TRBJ2-6; clone size: NA; CDR3 protein: CASRDSSGANVLTF; CDR3 DNA: TGTGCCAGCAGAGACAGCTCTGGGGCCAACGTCCTGACTTTC
V gene: TRBV7-8; D gene: NA; J gene: TRBJ1-2; clone size: NA; CDR3 protein: CASSPNEVTLRGYTF; CDR3 DNA: TGTGCCAGCAGCCCTAACGAGGTGACCTTGAGGGGCTACACCTTC
V gene: TRBV30; D gene: NA; J gene: TRBJ2-1; clone size: NA; CDR3 protein: CAWIIGDRWFF; CDR3 DNA: TGTGCCTGGATTATAGGGGACCGTTGGTTCTTC
V gene: TRBV30; D gene: NA; J gene: TRBJ2-6; clone size: NA; CDR3 protein: CAWSAGGANVLTF; CDR3 DNA: TGTGCCTGGAGCGCAGGTGGGGCCAACGTCCTGACTTTC
V gene: TRBV18; D gene: NA; J gene: TRBJ2-2; clone size: NA; CDR3 protein: CASSPASSRAGELFF; CDR3 DNA: TGTGCCAGCTCACCGGCATCTTCGCGAGCCGGGGAGCTGTTTTTT
V gene: TRBV15; D gene: TRBD2; J gene: TRBJ2-1; clone size: NA; CDR3 protein: CATSRASGGGNEQFF; CDR3 DNA: TGTGCCACCAGCAGAGCTAGCGGGGGGGGCAATGAGCAGTTCTTC
V gene: TRBV7-2; D gene: NA; J gene: TRBJ2-3; clone size: once; CDR3 protein: CASSPGAVGTQYF; CDR3 DNA: TGTGCCAGCAGCCCGGGCGCGGTAGGTACGCAGTATTTT